This T cell receptor (beta chain) was obtained from a study of CD8 T cells in Susac syndrome. Notes on the study in general: The study admitted that it had a relatively small number of individuals in its TCR sequencing and HLA analysis.

Trimming pared 2 bases from V and 4 bases from J, leaving 12 bases between. There are 15 residues in the CDR3. CDR1 and CDR2 from the germline V gene are SEHNR and FQNEAQ (reference sequence). The study sequenced TCR beta in blood CD8+ and CD4+ T cells. With random hexamers, reverse transcription was performed on about 0.5 to 1 ug of RNA. TCRdb passed the immunoSEQ multiplex PCR reads through MiXCR, listing each CDR3 protein once. This sample has about 300,000 distinct CDR3 sequences, with roughly 94% found just once. Details on this clonotype: Antigen: not known.

The TCR was taken from a human donor with multiple sclerosis. The chain recombines TRBV7-9 with TRBJ1-3, with D hard to call. Material for sequencing was CD4+ T cells from PBMCs. CDR3 residues: CASSLNIHRGNTIYF. Here the CDR3 DNA reads TGTGCCAGCAGCTTAAATATCCACCGGGGAAACACCATATATTTT.